Listed below are T cell receptor beta chains from one sample, sequenced in a study of T cell responses to AZD1222 COVID-19 vaccine. The assay was immunoSEQ multiplex PCR, and TCRdb's table has in-frame clones only and misses some. The sample records roughly 80,000 clones, 90% being singletons. Sequencing was performed on peripheral blood, taken 28 days after the second AZD1222 dose. The source of these receptors is an adult who received the AZD1222 COVID-19 vaccine. The CDR3 runs from the conserved cysteine through the conserved F or W. Rows give clone size only sometimes, using once, few, many, or a class for an expanded clone.

TRBV9	NA	CASSVIDAEAFF
TRBV7-2	NA	CASSFQGGNTIYF
TRBV7-8	NA	CASSPRTSTGELFF
TRBV6-5	NA	CASSYFERDTEAFF
TRBV7-8	NA	CASSLRHNSYEQYF
TRBV12-5	NA	CASGHPGQGAAFF
TRBV7-2	once	CASSPGQGAGYGYTF
TRBV19	NA	CASSPTGGSGANVLTF
TRBV16	NA	CASSQYPRDEQYF
TRBV24-1	NA	CATSAGQRNQPQHF
TRBV5-1	NA	CASSLAGDSTHEQFF
TRBV28	NA	CASSLGAGRGFGSLHF
TRBV7-9	once	CASKGGPEAFF
TRBV14	NA	CASSQGYGGYTF
TRBV18	once	CASSPYSGDSYEQYF
TRBV4-1	once	CASSQAGQGGSGYTF
TRBV6-5	once	CASRGQDFYNEQFF
TRBV5-5	NA	CASSGGGQTNYGYTF
TRBV5-5	NA	CASSLPEVGNSPLHF
TRBV19	NA	CASSINRVADTQYF
TRBV2	NA	CASSSGVGGRQPQHF
TRBV2	NA	CASTDMNTEAFF
TRBV29-1	few	CSVEIGTGKGYTF
TRBV21-1	NA	CASSSKIREREPQHF
TRBV7-8	NA	CASSLAPAGEQYF
TRBV6-5	NA	CASSYVSYQETQYF
TRBV5-6	NA	CASSYGTTLDYNEQFF
TRBV5-6	NA	CASSGPVNEQFF
TRBV28	once	CAGGPREYNSPLHF
TRBV7-2	NA	CASSGGQGQVEAFF
TRBV19	NA	CASSNRTGEKEQFF
TRBV3-1/TRBV3-2	NA	CASSQGGTPADF
TRBV7-3	NA	CASNRGGAGETQYF
TRBV15	NA	CATSRDQKTNQPQHF
TRBV29-1	NA	CSALQRGNTGELFF
TRBV5-5	NA	CASSPQGVSKNEKLFF
TRBV24-1	NA	CATGGDRGRGTDTQYF
TRBV10-1	NA	CASSEQGNTEAFF
TRBV6-6	once	CASTLPKGDGYTF
TRBV4-2	NA	CASSQEAQGTTYGYTF
TRBV4-2	NA	CASSPGQRITIYF
TRBV5-1	NA	CASSEAGGNTIYF
TRBV24-1	NA	CATSDTDGFYGYTF
TRBV6-6	NA	CASIRKAGGDYGYTF
TRBV19	NA	CASRGTGPEAFF
TRBV6-5	NA	CASSLGGGYGYTF
TRBV21-1	NA	CARYQGCRYGYTF
TRBV9	once	CASGEQVSADTQYF
TRBV11-2	NA	CASSLTRDSRVIEYF
TRBV5-4	NA	CASSLFGGWNTEAFF
TRBV12-3/TRBV12-4	NA	CASSFSQTDTQYF
TRBV20-1	NA	CSGDSYNEQFF
TRBV3-1/TRBV3-2	NA	CASSQSSGTRVFF